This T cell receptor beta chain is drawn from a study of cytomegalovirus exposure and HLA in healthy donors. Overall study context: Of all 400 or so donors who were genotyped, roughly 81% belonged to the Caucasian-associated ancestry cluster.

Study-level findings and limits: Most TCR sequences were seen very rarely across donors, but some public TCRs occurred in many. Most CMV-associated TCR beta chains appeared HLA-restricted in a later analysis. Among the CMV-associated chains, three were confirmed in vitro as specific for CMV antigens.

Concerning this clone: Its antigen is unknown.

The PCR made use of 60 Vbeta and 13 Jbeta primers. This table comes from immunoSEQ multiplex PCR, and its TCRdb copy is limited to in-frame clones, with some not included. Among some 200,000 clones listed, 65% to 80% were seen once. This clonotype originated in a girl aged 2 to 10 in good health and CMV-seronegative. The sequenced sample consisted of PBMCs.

As DNA, the CDR3 is TGTGCCAGTAGTACTGGGACAGGGGGCACAGAAGCTTTCTTT. Protein: CASSTGTGGTEAFF. The chain links TRBV19 to TRBJ1-1; 12 nucleotides line up with TRBD1. Trimming removed 4 bases from V and 8 bases from J; junction bases left unmatched: 5. The germline V gene has CDR1 LNHDA and CDR2 SQIVND (reference sequence). The CDR3 spans 14 residues. The full variable domain, with the rest looked up from reference TRBV19 and TRBJ1-1, is DGGITQSPKYLFRKEGQNVTLSCEQNLNHDAMYWYRQDPGQGLRLIYYSQIVNDFQKGDIAEGYSVSREKKESFPLTVTSAQKNPTAFYLCASSTGTGGTEAFFGQGTRLTVV.